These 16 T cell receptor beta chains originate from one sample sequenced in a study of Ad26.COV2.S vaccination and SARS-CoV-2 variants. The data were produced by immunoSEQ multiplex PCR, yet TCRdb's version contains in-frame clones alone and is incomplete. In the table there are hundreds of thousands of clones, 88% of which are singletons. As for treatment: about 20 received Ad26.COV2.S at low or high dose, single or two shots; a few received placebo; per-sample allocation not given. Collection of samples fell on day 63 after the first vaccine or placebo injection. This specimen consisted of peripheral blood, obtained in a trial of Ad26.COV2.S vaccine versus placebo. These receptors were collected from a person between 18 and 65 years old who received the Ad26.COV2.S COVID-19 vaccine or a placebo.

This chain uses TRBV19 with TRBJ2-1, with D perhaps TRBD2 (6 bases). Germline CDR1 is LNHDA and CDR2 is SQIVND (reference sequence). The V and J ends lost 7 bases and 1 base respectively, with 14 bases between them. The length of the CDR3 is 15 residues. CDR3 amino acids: CASTLSGASYNEQFF. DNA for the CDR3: TGTGCCAGTACTCTTAGCGGAGCTTCCTACAATGAGCAGTTCTTC. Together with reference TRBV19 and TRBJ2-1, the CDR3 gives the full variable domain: DGGITQSPKYLFRKEGQNVTLSCEQNLNHDAMYWYRQDPGQGLRLIYYSQIVNDFQKGDIAEGYSVSREKKESFPLTVTSAQKNPTAFYLCASTLSGASYNEQFFGPGTRLTVL.

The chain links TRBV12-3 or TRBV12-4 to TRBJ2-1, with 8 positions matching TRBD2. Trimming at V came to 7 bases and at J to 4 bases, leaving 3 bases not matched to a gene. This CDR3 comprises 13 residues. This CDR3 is CASITSGYNEQFF. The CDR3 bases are TGTGCCAGCATAACTAGCGGTTACAATGAGCAGTTCTTC.

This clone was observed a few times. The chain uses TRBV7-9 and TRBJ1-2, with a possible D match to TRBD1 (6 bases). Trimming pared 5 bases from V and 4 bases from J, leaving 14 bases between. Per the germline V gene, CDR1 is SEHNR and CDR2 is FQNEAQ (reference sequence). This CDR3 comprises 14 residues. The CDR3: CASSPTGISYGYTF. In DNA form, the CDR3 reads TGTGCCAGCAGCCCTACAGGGATAAGCTATGGCTACACCTTC.

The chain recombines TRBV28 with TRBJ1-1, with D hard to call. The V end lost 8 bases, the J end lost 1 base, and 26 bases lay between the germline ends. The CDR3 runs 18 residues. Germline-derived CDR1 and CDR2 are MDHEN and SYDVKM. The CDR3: CASLSDVIGPHRNTEAFF. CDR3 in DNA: TGTGCCAGCCTTTCGGATGTGATTGGGCCCCATAGGAACACTGAAGCTTTCTTT.

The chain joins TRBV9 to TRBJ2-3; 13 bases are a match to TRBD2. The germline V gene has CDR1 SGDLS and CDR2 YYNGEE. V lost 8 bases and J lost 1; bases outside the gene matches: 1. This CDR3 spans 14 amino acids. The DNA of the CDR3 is TGTGCCAGTGGACTAGCGGGGGGCACAGATACGCAGTATTTT. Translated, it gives CASGLAGGTDTQYF. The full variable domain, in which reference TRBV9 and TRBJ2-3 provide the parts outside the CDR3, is DSGVTQTPKHLITATGQRVTLRCSPRSGDLSVYWYQQSLDQGLQFLIQYYNGEERAKGNILERFSAQQFPDLHSELNLSSLELGDSALYFCASGLAGGTDTQYFGPGTRLTVL.

The chain's CDR3 is CASSVDPVGLGGYTF. The CDR3 DNA sequence: TGTGCCAGCAGCGTAGATCCCGTCGGCTTGGGTGGCTACACCTTC. V gene TRBV9 combines with J gene TRBJ1-2; D unresolved. Trimming removed 0 bases from V and 7 bases from J, with 16 bases in between. The CDR3 extends over 15 amino acids. Germline CDR1 SGDLS, CDR2 YYNGEE. Drawing the rest from reference TRBV9 and TRBJ1-2, the complete variable domain is DSGVTQTPKHLITATGQRVTLRCSPRSGDLSVYWYQQSLDQGLQFLIQYYNGEERAKGNILERFSAQQFPDLHSELNLSSLELGDSALYFCASSVDPVGLGGYTFGSGTRLTVV.

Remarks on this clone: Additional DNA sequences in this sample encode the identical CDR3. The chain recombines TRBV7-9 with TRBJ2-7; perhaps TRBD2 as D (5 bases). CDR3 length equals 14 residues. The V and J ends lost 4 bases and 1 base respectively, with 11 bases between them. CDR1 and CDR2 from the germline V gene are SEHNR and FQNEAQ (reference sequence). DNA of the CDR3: TGTGCCAGCAGCTCGAGCGGTCTATCCTACGAGCAGTACTTC. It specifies CASSSSGLSYEQYF.

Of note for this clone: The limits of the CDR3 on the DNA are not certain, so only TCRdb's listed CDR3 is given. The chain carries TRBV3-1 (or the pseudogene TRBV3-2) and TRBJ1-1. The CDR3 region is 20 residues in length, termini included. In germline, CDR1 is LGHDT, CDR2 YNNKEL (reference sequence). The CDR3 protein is CASSLRAGGAGGGRGTEAFF.

The CDR3 is CASSVGVAGDGETQYF. The CDR3 bases are TGTGCCAGCAGCGTAGGAGTAGCGGGTGACGGTGAGACCCAGTACTTC. This chain connects TRBV9 to TRBJ2-5, with TRBD2 identical over 7 bases. J was trimmed by 5 bases and V by 0 bases; bases with no gene match: 10. In germline, CDR1 is SGDLS, CDR2 YYNGEE. The CDR3 is made up of 16 amino acids.

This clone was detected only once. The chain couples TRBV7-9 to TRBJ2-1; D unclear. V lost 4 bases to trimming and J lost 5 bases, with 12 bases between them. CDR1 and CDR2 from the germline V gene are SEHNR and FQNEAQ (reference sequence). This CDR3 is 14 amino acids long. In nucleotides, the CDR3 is TGTGCCAGCAGCTGGACGGTGGGTGACAATGAGCAGTTCTTC. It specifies CASSWTVGDNEQFF.

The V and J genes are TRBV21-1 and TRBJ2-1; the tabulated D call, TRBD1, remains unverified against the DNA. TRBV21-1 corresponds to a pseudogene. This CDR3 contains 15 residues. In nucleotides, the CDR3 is TGTGCCAGCAGGACAGCAACGGTCCCCAACAATGAGCAGTTCTTC. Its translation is CASRTATVPNNEQFF.

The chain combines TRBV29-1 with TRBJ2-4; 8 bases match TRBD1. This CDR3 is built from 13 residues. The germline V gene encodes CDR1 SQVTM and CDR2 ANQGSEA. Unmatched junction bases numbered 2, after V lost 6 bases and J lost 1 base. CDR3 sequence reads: CSVTGGAKNIQYF. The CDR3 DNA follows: TGCAGCGTCACAGGGGGTGCCAAAAACATTCAGTACTTC.

In nucleotides, the CDR3 is TGTGCCAGCAGAACATCCCAGGGGAATAATGAAAAACTGTTTTTT. Its protein is CASRTSQGNNEKLFF. V and J are TRBV6-6 and TRBJ1-4; D is possibly TRBD1 (6 bases). The germline gives CDR1 MNHNY, CDR2 SVGAGI (reference sequence). The CDR3 covers 15 residues. Trimming removed 6 bases from V and 4 bases from J, with 15 bases in between.

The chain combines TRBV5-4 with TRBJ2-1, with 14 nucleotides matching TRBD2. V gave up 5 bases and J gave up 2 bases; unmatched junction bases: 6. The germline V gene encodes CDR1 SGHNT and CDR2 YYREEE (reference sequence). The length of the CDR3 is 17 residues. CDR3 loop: CASSTGTSGSAYNEQFF. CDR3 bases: TGTGCCAGCAGTACTGGGACTAGCGGGAGTGCCTACAATGAGCAGTTCTTC.

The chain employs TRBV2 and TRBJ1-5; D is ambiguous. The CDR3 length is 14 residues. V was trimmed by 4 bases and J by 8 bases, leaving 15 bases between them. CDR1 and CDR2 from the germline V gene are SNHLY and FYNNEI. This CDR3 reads CASSVGAGREPQHF. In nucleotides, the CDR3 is TGTGCCAGCAGTGTCGGAGCAGGTAGGGAGCCCCAGCATTTT.

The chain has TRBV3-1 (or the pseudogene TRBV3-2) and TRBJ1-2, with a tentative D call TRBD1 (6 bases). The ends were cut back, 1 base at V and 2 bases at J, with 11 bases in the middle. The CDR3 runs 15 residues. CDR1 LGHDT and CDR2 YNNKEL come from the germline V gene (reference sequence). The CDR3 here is CASSQGARGNYGYTF. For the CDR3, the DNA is TGTGCCAGCAGCCAAGGCGCCAGGGGAAACTATGGCTACACCTTC.